Listed here are 20 T cell receptor beta chains from one sample, sequenced in a study of T cell changes during pregnancy in multiple sclerosis. Clones were sequenced by immunoSEQ multiplex PCR, and TCRdb holds only the in-frame ones, with some missing. The sample yields 60,000 to 95,000 clones, about 90% seen once. The material sequenced was CD4+ T cells from peripheral blood mononuclear cells, taken before pregnancy. The receptor source for this set is a female donor with multiple sclerosis, enrolled in a pregnancy study.

The chain joins TRBV27 to TRBJ2-3; weak D call: TRBD1 (5 bases). V dropped 5 bases and J dropped 1 base, with 16 bases sitting between them. CDR1 is MNHEY and CDR2 is SMNVEV in the germline V gene (reference sequence). There are 16 residues in the CDR3. The CDR3 protein is CASSTPWGSGTDTQYF. The CDR3 nucleotides are TGTGCCAGCAGTACCCCTTGGGGCTCGGGCACAGATACGCAGTATTTT.

The rearrangement joins TRBV30 to TRBJ1-5; TRBD1 might be the D (5 bases). Germline CDR1 reads GTSNPN; CDR2 reads SVGIG (reference sequence). The germline V and J ends were trimmed by 3 bases and 1 base, with 13 bases remaining between them. The CDR3 contains 15 residues. CDR3: CAWRGGKGSNQPQHF. CDR3 DNA: TGTGCCTGGAGGGGGGGGAAAGGGAGCAATCAGCCCCAGCATTTT. Supplemented by reference TRBV30 and TRBJ1-5, the full variable domain reads SQTIHQWPATLVQPVGSPLSLECTVEGTSNPNLYWYRQAAGRGLQLLFYSVGIGQISSEVPQNLSASRPQDRQFILSSKKLLLSDSGFYLCAWRGGKGSNQPQHFGDGTRLSIL.

The chain is built from TRBV29-1 and TRBJ2-3, with 8 bases matching TRBD2. J was trimmed by 2 bases and V by 5 bases; bases with no gene match: 9. The CDR3 is 15 amino acids. Germline loops: CDR1 SQVTM, CDR2 ANQGSEA. CDR3 DNA sequence: TGCAGCGTTTTGGGGACTAGAGACTACACAGATACGCAGTATTTT. This translates into CSVLGTRDYTDTQYF.

The CDR3 nucleotides read TGTGCCATCAGTGAGCTCCAGGGCAGCAATCAGCCCCAGCATTTT. This encodes CAISELQGSNQPQHF. The J gene is TRBJ1-5, the V gene TRBV10-3; possibly TRBD1 for D (5 bases). V lost 2 bases and J 1 base, leaving 9 bases between the germline ends. This CDR3 contains 15 residues. Looked up from germline, CDR1 is ENHRY and CDR2 is SYGVKD.

The chain combines TRBV5-1 with TRBJ2-1, with 8 bases matching TRBD1. The CDR3 spans 13 residues. CDR1 and CDR2 (germline): SGHRS, YFSETQ. V was clipped by 3 bases and J by 9 bases; unmatched bases: 5. This chain's CDR3 is CASSSGQAVEQFF. CDR3 sequence (DNA): TGCGCCAGCAGCTCGGGACAGGCCGTTGAGCAGTTCTTC.

The chain couples TRBV5-1 to TRBJ2-5; maybe TRBD1 (5 bases). The CDR3 length is 16 residues. Germline values: CDR1 SGHRS, CDR2 YFSETQ. V was pared by 1 base and J by 4 bases, with 17 bases between. CDR3 sequence (DNA): TGCGCCAGCAGCTTGAGGTCCCCAGGGATTGGAGAGACCCAGTACTTC. Amino acid sequence: CASSLRSPGIGETQYF. The variable domain in full, completed from reference TRBV5-1 and TRBJ2-5, reads KAGVTQTPRYLIKTRGQQVTLSCSPISGHRSVSWYQQTPGQGLQFLFEYFSETQRNKGNFPGRFSGRQFSNSRSEMNVSTLELGDSALYLCASSLRSPGIGETQYFGPGTRLLVL.

The chain uses TRBV9 and TRBJ2-7; tentatively, D is TRBD2 (5 bases). Trimming removed 0 bases from V and 1 base from J, with 14 bases in between. Germline V gene sequence: CDR1 SGDLS, CDR2 YYNGEE. The CDR3 extends over 16 amino acids. The DNA for the CDR3 is TGTGCCAGCAGCGTAGCCCCCTTAGCGAGTTCCTACGAGCAGTACTTC. It specifies CASSVAPLASSYEQYF.

This chain links TRBV7-9 with TRBJ2-1; 8 bases match TRBD2. CDR1 and CDR2 (germline): SEHNR, FQNEAQ (reference sequence). The CDR3 extends over 15 amino acids. Trimming removed 5 bases from V and 4 bases from J; junction bases left unmatched: 7. For the CDR3, the DNA is TGTGCCAGCAGCGCAACCGGGGGGGCGTACAATGAGCAGTTCTTC. This sequence encodes CASSATGGAYNEQFF.

This chain connects TRBV7-2 to TRBJ2-7; 10 bases agree with TRBD2. The CDR3 sequence is 16 residues long. Looked up from germline, CDR1 is SGHTA and CDR2 is FQGNSA. The junction had 8 bases not matched to a gene; V was cut back by 6 bases and J by 0 bases. As DNA, the CDR3 is TGTGCCAGCAGTCGCCCCTCTAGCGGGAGCTCCTACGAGCAGTACTTC. Encoded protein: CASSRPSSGSSYEQYF. The variable domain in full, completed from reference TRBV7-2 and TRBJ2-7, reads GAGVSQSPSNKVTEKGKDVELRCDPISGHTALYWYRQSLGQGLEFLIYFQGNSAPDKSGLPSDRFSAERTGGSVSTLTIQRTQQEDSAVYLCASSRPSSGSSYEQYFGPGTRLTVT.

This chain links TRBV9 with TRBJ2-1; 10 positions match TRBD2. Unmatched junction bases numbered 3, after V lost 0 bases and J lost 6 bases. Germline CDR1 reads SGDLS; CDR2 reads YYNGEE. CDR3 size: 15 residues. The CDR3 is CASSVVGLAANEQFF. In DNA form, the CDR3 reads TGTGCCAGCAGCGTAGTCGGACTAGCGGCCAATGAGCAGTTCTTC. The entire variable domain, with the rest obtained from reference TRBV9 and TRBJ2-1, is as follows: DSGVTQTPKHLITATGQRVTLRCSPRSGDLSVYWYQQSLDQGLQFLIQYYNGEERAKGNILERFSAQQFPDLHSELNLSSLELGDSALYFCASSVVGLAANEQFFGPGTRLTVL.

The chain joins TRBV11-3 to TRBJ2-7; 7 bases are a match to TRBD1. The trim removed 5 bases at V and 0 bases at J, leaving 4 bases unmatched. From germline, CDR1 is SGHNT and CDR2 YENEEA. This CDR3 is built from 14 residues. CDR3 nucleotide sequence: TGTGCCAGCAGCCCAGGGGGTTCCTCCTACGAGCAGTACTTC. Its protein is CASSPGGSSYEQYF.

The CDR3 region has the DNA TGTGCCAGCAGCTTACAGGTGAACACTGAAGCTTTCTTT. Residues: CASSLQVNTEAFF. This chain connects TRBV7-6 to TRBJ1-1; D not certain. With 2 bases removed from V and 0 bases from J, the gap between germline ends came to 4 bases. Per germline, CDR1 SGHVS and CDR2 FNYEAQ. This CDR3 region has 13 residues. Filled out from reference TRBV7-6 and TRBJ1-1, the complete variable domain reads GAGVSQSPRYKVTKRGQDVALRCDPISGHVSLYWYRQALGQGPEFLTYFNYEAQQDKSGLPNDRFSAERPEGSISTLTIQRTEQRDSAMYRCASSLQVNTEAFFGQGTRLTVV.

This chain links TRBV6-5 with TRBJ1-6; weak D call: TRBD1 (6 bases). V was shortened by 2 bases and J by 7 bases, with 9 bases between the two germline ends. The germline CDR1 and CDR2 sequences are MNHEY and SVGAGI. The CDR3 loop spans 14 amino acids. Here the CDR3 DNA reads TGTGCCAGCAGTTACGCAGGGGAAAATTCACCCCTCCACTTT. Protein sequence: CASSYAGENSPLHF.

This clone has just a few counts. This sequence joins TRBV7-9 and TRBJ2-5, with D perhaps matching TRBD2 (6 bases). V was cut by 1 base and J by 3 bases, with 15 bases left in between. Germline CDR1 is SEHNR and CDR2 is FQNEAQ (reference sequence). The CDR3 runs 16 residues. The CDR3 region is CASSLDVSRREETQYF. The CDR3 bases are TGTGCCAGCAGCTTAGATGTTAGCAGGAGGGAAGAGACCCAGTACTTC. Using reference TRBV7-9 and TRBJ2-5 for the parts outside the CDR3, the full variable domain is DTGVSQNPRHKITKRGQNVTFRCDPISEHNRLYWYRQTLGQGPEFLTYFQNEAQLEKSRLLSDRFSAERPKGSFSTLEIQRTEQGDSAMYLCASSLDVSRREETQYFGPGTRLLVL.

This clone has a single count. V is TRBV6-6 and J is TRBJ1-1; D not resolved. With 5 bases removed from V and 2 bases from J, the gap between germline ends came to 18 bases. The length of the CDR3 is 16 residues. Germline V gene lookup returns CDR1 MNHNY and CDR2 SVGAGI (reference sequence). DNA for the CDR3: TGTGCCAGCAGTCCGTCTGTCGCTCGGAGAAACACTGAAGCTTTCTTT. Protein product: CASSPSVARRNTEAFF.

V and J are TRBV11-1 and TRBJ2-7; D unresolved. Germline V gives CDR1 SGHAT, CDR2 FQDESV (reference sequence). Trimming removed 5 bases from V and 4 bases from J, with 18 bases in between. The CDR3 extends over 15 amino acids. CDR3 in DNA: TGTGCCAGCAGCCGAGAAGACCAGCGAATATACGAGCAGTACTTC. Protein product: CASSREDQRIYEQYF.

This clone has a handful of counts. The gene calls are TRBV9 and TRBJ1-1; possible D gene TRBD1, 6 bases. Trimming shortened V by 4 bases and J by 1 base, and 14 bases separated the two germline ends. There are 15 residues in the CDR3. Per the germline V gene, CDR1 is SGDLS and CDR2 is YYNGEE. CDR3 nucleotides: TGTGCCAGCAGCCCACCCAGGGGTTGGAACACTGAAGCTTTCTTT. This gives the protein CASSPPRGWNTEAFF.

CDR3 residues: CASSTLRGGLRDTQYF. The CDR3 nucleotides read TGTGCCAGCAGTACCCTAAGGGGGGGGCTGAGAGATACGCAGTATTTT. This chain uses TRBV27 with TRBJ2-3; TRBD2 is a possible D gene (7 bases). CDR3 length: 16 residues. Germline V CDR1 and CDR2: MNHEY, SMNVEV (reference sequence). The V end lost 5 bases, the J end lost 5 bases, and 20 bases lay between the germline ends.

This clone showed up just once. V usage is TRBV14 and J usage is TRBJ1-1; possible D gene TRBD1, 6 bases. Trimming removed 5 bases from V and 10 bases from J, with 20 bases in between. Germline CDR1 reads SGHDN; CDR2 reads FVKESK. The CDR3 totals 14 residues. This CDR3 is CASSSPGRGRRAFF. CDR3 nucleotides: TGTGCCAGCAGCTCCCCAGGGAGGGGGAGGCGAGCTTTCTTT.

This rearrangement joins TRBV5-1 to TRBJ1-4; 10 bases fit TRBD1. Germline CDR1 is SGHRS and CDR2 is YFSETQ. The CDR3 loop spans 14 amino acids. J gave up 11 bases and V 3 bases, and 7 bases lay outside the gene matches. The CDR3 reads CASSSSGTGDKLFF. The CDR3 coding sequence is TGCGCCAGCAGCTCATCCGGGACAGGGGACAAACTGTTTTTT.